This T cell receptor beta chain stems from a study of blood T cell repertoires in COVID-19. Only in-frame clones appear in the TCRdb table, and some are missing; sequencing was by immunoSEQ multiplex PCR. The sample shows around 37,000 clones, 87% of them seen only once. V lost 1 base and J 2 bases, leaving 10 bases between the germline ends. This CDR3 is built from 15 residues. CDR1 is LGHNA and CDR2 is YNFKEQ in the germline V gene. The TCR comes from a man in his fifties or sixties with active or convalescent COVID-19. This chain connects TRBV4-2 to TRBJ2-3; perhaps TRBD1 as D (5 bases). The sequenced sample was peripheral blood. CDR3 DNA sequence: TGTGCCAGCAGCCAAGTGGCAGGGCTCACAGATACGCAGTATTTT. The encoded protein is CASSQVAGLTDTQYF.